The 26 T cell receptor beta chains below were found in one sample sequenced in a study of cytomegalovirus exposure and HLA in healthy donors. Both 60 Vbeta primers and 13 Jbeta primers went into the PCR. Method: immunoSEQ multiplex PCR; TCRdb's copy keeps in-frame clones and lacks some. The repertoire has about 130,000 clones, around three quarters of them found once; the top ten carry roughly 3%. Sequenced sample: PBMCs. These TCRs come from a woman aged 60-75 years in good health and CMV-seropositive.

The chain couples TRBV9 to TRBJ2-1; TRBD2 matches at 11 bases. V lost 3 bases to trimming and J lost 8 bases; unmatched junction nucleotides: 7. Germline V lookup: CDR1 SGDLS, CDR2 YYNGEE. The CDR3 is made up of 15 amino acids. The CDR3 DNA is TGTGCCAGCAGCGCAATAGCGGGGGGGCCGGATGAGCAGTTCTTC. Translating gives CASSAIAGGPDEQFF.

The rearrangement links TRBV29-1 to TRBJ2-1; 14 bases line up with TRBD2. The germline gives CDR1 SQVTM, CDR2 ANQGSEA. The junction had 6 bases not matched to a gene; V was cut back by 1 base and J by 7 bases. This CDR3 is built from 16 residues. As DNA, the CDR3 is TGCAGCGTTGAAGGACTAGCGGGGGGGCGTGAGAATGAGCAGTTCTTC. Translating it yields CSVEGLAGGRENEQFF.

As DNA, the CDR3 is TGTGCCAGCAGCCTTGGTGGGCAGGGGCAAGATACGCAGTATTTT. This gives the protein CASSLGGQGQDTQYF. This chain links TRBV9 with TRBJ2-3, with D maybe TRBD1 (6 bases). The CDR3 runs 15 residues. CDR1 SGDLS and CDR2 YYNGEE come from the germline V gene. Trimming pared 4 bases from V and 5 bases from J, leaving 17 bases between. The whole variable domain, filled in from reference TRBV9 and TRBJ2-3, reads DSGVTQTPKHLITATGQRVTLRCSPRSGDLSVYWYQQSLDQGLQFLIQYYNGEERAKGNILERFSAQQFPDLHSELNLSSLELGDSALYFCASSLGGQGQDTQYFGPGTRLTVL.

This chain uses TRBV9 with TRBJ2-7; D is possibly TRBD1 (6 bases). Germline CDR1 reads SGDLS; CDR2 reads YYNGEE. Trimming cost V 0 bases and J 0 bases, with 10 bases left between them. CDR3 length: 15 residues. This CDR3 reads CASSVGQVSSYEQYF. In DNA, the CDR3 is TGTGCCAGCAGCGTAGGACAGGTATCCTCCTACGAGCAGTACTTC.

The chain has TRBV12-5 and TRBJ1-2; D is unresolved. Trimming cost V 2 bases and J 7 bases, with 8 bases left between them. Germline V CDR1 and CDR2: LGHNT, FRNRAP. This CDR3 spans 12 amino acids. The CDR3 protein is CASGLPPGGYTF. The CDR3 bases are TGTGCTAGTGGTTTGCCCCCGGGTGGCTACACCTTC.

This clone has just a few counts. The chain recombines TRBV5-1 with TRBJ1-6; the D gene is possibly TRBD1 (6 bases). The CDR3 consists of 15 residues. Germline V lookup: CDR1 SGHRS, CDR2 YFSETQ. Trimming shortened V by 4 bases and J by 7 bases, and 15 bases separated the two germline ends. The CDR3 DNA is TGCGCCAGCAGCCCCCTTACAGGGTCAAATTCACCCCTCCACTTT. Its protein is CASSPLTGSNSPLHF. Together with reference TRBV5-1 and TRBJ1-6, the CDR3 gives the full variable domain: KAGVTQTPRYLIKTRGQQVTLSCSPISGHRSVSWYQQTPGQGLQFLFEYFSETQRNKGNFPGRFSGRQFSNSRSEMNVSTLELGDSALYLCASSPLTGSNSPLHFGNGTRLTVT.

There are a few counts of this clone. This chain uses TRBV6-1 with TRBJ1-4, with a possible D match to TRBD1 (5 bases). Germline loops: CDR1 MNHNS, CDR2 SASEGT. Trimming left V 8 bases short and J 3 bases short, with 13 bases between. The CDR3 spans 14 residues. The CDR3, as DNA: TGTGCCAGCGGCAGACAGACTTCTAATGAAAAACTGTTTTTT. Its translation is CASGRQTSNEKLFF.

A word on this clone: Other nucleotide sequences in the sample specify the same CDR3. The rearrangement joins TRBV5-1 to TRBJ2-5, with D hard to call. The V end was cut by 1 base, the J end by 3 bases, with 4 bases between. The CDR3 sequence is 12 residues long. Germline assignment: CDR1 SGHRS and CDR2 YFSETQ. DNA of the CDR3: TGCGCCAGCAGCTTGCGGGAAGAGACCCAGTACTTC. Translated: CASSLREETQYF.

This sequence joins TRBV7-3 and TRBJ2-3; 8 nucleotides agree with TRBD2. The germline V gene encodes CDR1 SGHTA and CDR2 FQGTGA. The CDR3 runs 14 residues. V shed 6 bases, J shed 4 bases, and the junction held 6 bases outside the gene matches. CDR3: CASSTRGGADTQYF. CDR3 DNA sequence: TGTGCCAGCAGTACACGGGGGGGCGCAGATACGCAGTATTTT.

This sequence joins TRBV7-2 and TRBJ1-2; D gene uncertain. The CDR3 is 18 residues long. Germline CDR1 and CDR2: SGHTA and FQGNSA. V lost 3 bases, J lost 2 bases, and 22 bases lay in between. The CDR3 DNA sequence: TGTGCCAGCAGCTTGGGCCTGATTAGGAACAGCCTAAACTATGGCTACACCTTC. It encodes CASSLGLIRNSLNYGYTF. The whole variable domain, remainder taken from reference TRBV7-2 and TRBJ1-2, is GAGVSQSPSNKVTEKGKDVELRCDPISGHTALYWYRQSLGQGLEFLIYFQGNSAPDKSGLPSDRFSAERTGGSVSTLTIQRTQQEDSAVYLCASSLGLIRNSLNYGYTFGSGTRLTVV.

The V and J genes are TRBV11-1 and TRBJ1-1; D might be TRBD1 (6 bases). Germline loops: CDR1 SGHAT, CDR2 FQDESV (reference sequence). V shed 6 bases and J shed 5 bases, with 16 bases lying between them. The CDR3 loop spans 14 amino acids. The CDR3 nucleotides read TGTGCCAGCAGATTGACAGGCATTTGGACTGAAGCTTTCTTT. Its protein is CASRLTGIWTEAFF.

This sequence joins TRBV7-6 and TRBJ2-5; 12 bases are shared with TRBD1. V shed 4 bases and J 5 bases; nucleotides not matched to a gene: 8. The CDR3 contains 16 residues. Germline V CDR1 and CDR2: SGHVS, FNYEAQ. Written as DNA, the CDR3 is TGTGCCAGCAGCTCAAGGGGGACAGGGGGCACTGAGACCCAGTACTTC. Translated: CASSSRGTGGTETQYF.

The chain combines TRBV29-1 with TRBJ2-6; D uncertain. The V gene lost 4 bases and the J gene lost 0 bases, with 7 bases spanning the gap. This CDR3 spans 14 amino acids. Germline V lookup: CDR1 SQVTM, CDR2 ANQGSEA. DNA of the CDR3: TGCAGCGTTGGGCAATTCTCTGGGGCCAACGTCCTGACTTTC. Translating it yields CSVGQFSGANVLTF.

The CDR3, as DNA: TGTGCCAGCAGTGAGGGGTCTAGCGGGGGCCACGAGCAGTACTTC. It specifies CASSEGSSGGHEQYF. The genes are TRBV2 and TRBJ2-7; TRBD2 aligns across 10 bases. After removal of 3 bases from V and 5 bases from J, the junction contained 7 bases not matched to a gene. The V gene's germline CDR1 is SNHLY and CDR2 FYNNEI. The CDR3 runs to 15 residues.

Turning to this clone: The junction and the germline gene differ at one end; a read error may be behind it. The chain combines TRBV7-2 with TRBJ2-7; 9 nucleotides line up with TRBD2. The CDR3 runs to 15 residues. Looked up from germline, CDR1 is SGHTA and CDR2 is FQGNSA. In DNA, the CDR3 is TGTGCCAGCAGCCTAGCGGGGCAAATAACCTACGAGCAGTACTTC. It yields the protein CASSLAGQITYEQYF.

This chain links TRBV11-3 with TRBJ2-1; 7 bases match TRBD2. V gave up 5 bases and J gave up 7 bases; unmatched junction bases: 11. The CDR3 loop spans 15 amino acids. Germline V gives CDR1 SGHNT, CDR2 YENEEA. The CDR3 reads CASSPRRGSNNEQFF. For the CDR3, the DNA is TGTGCCAGCAGCCCCCGGCGGGGGAGCAATAATGAGCAGTTCTTC.

V and J are TRBV6-1 and TRBJ1-1; 8 nucleotides agree with TRBD1. Germline V gives CDR1 MNHNS, CDR2 SASEGT. V dropped 7 bases and J dropped 4; count of bases not matched to a gene: 8. The CDR3 contains 14 residues. CDR3 DNA: TGTGCCAGCACCGACGACAGGGGCGGCACTGAAGCTTTCTTT. It translates to CASTDDRGGTEAFF.

This clone was counted between two and nine times. The chain has TRBV29-1 and TRBJ2-2, with a weak D call TRBD1 (5 bases). The germline V gene has CDR1 SQVTM and CDR2 ANQGSEA. V shed 4 bases and J shed 4 bases, with 10 bases lying between them. The CDR3 runs 13 residues. The CDR3 reads CSVGGRTTGELFF. DNA for the CDR3: TGCAGCGTTGGGGGCAGGACCACCGGGGAGCTGTTTTTT.

V usage is TRBV27 and J usage is TRBJ1-2; D remains ambiguous. V was trimmed by 5 bases and J by 7 bases, leaving 17 bases between them. The CDR3 is 14 amino acids. Germline CDR1 and CDR2: MNHEY and SMNVEV (reference sequence). The CDR3 protein is CASSDTVAGSGYTF. The CDR3 DNA sequence: TGTGCCAGCAGTGATACGGTCGCCGGGAGTGGCTACACCTTC.

The J gene is TRBJ1-1, the V gene TRBV7-9, with D hard to call. The CDR3 covers 15 residues. V was trimmed by 4 bases and J by 6 bases, leaving 18 bases between them. The germline V gene encodes CDR1 SEHNR and CDR2 FQNEAQ (reference sequence). The CDR3 spells CASSYGGSRGAEAFF. CDR3 bases: TGTGCCAGCAGCTACGGAGGATCCCGTGGCGCTGAAGCTTTCTTT.

This chain links TRBV5-4 with TRBJ2-7; TRBD2 aligns across 12 bases. Germline V gives CDR1 SGHNT, CDR2 YYREEE (reference sequence). This CDR3 is 15 amino acids long. V lost 4 bases, J lost 3 bases, and 5 bases stayed unmatched. The CDR3 loop is CASSPTSGGYYEQYF. The CDR3 nucleotides read TGTGCCAGCAGCCCTACTAGCGGGGGGTACTACGAGCAGTACTTC.

The chain recombines TRBV18 with TRBJ2-7; D perhaps matches TRBD1 (5 bases). The CDR3 runs 15 residues. V gave up 3 bases and J gave up 5 bases, with 17 bases separating them. In germline, CDR1 is KGHSH, CDR2 LQKENI. The CDR3 region has the DNA TGTGCCAGCTCACCCCAGGGCCTCCAAAGCCACGAGCAGTACTTC. It codes for CASSPQGLQSHEQYF.

This clone was counted once. The same CDR3 also results from other DNA sequences found in this sample. V and J are TRBV6-1 and TRBJ2-7; D is perhaps TRBD2 (6 bases). V dropped 6 bases and J dropped 0 bases, with 18 bases sitting between them. The CDR3 contains 16 residues. Per the germline V gene, CDR1 is MNHNS and CDR2 is SASEGT. The CDR3 nucleotides are TGTGCCAGCAGCGAAAGGGTTGGGAGGACCTCCTACGAGCAGTACTTC. Protein: CASSERVGRTSYEQYF.

This clone was counted once. The genes are TRBV29-1 and TRBJ1-2; D is perhaps TRBD1 (5 bases). Germline CDR1 and CDR2: SQVTM and ANQGSEA. Trimming stripped 2 bases from V and 7 bases from J, with 20 bases between. This CDR3 is 15 amino acids long. CDR3 DNA: TGCAGCGTTGAAAAAGTGGCAGGGTCGTTGGGTGGCTACACCTTC. It specifies CSVEKVAGSLGGYTF.

The gene calls are TRBV21-1 and TRBJ2-7; whether TRBD1, the table's D call, matches the DNA was not checked. TRBV21-1 is a pseudogene locus. CDR3 size: 13 residues. CDR3 sequence: CASSRGTGGDQYF. Written as DNA, the CDR3 is TGTGCCAGCAGCAGGGGAACAGGGGGCGATCAGTACTTC.

This chain uses TRBV5-1 with TRBJ2-1; D unclear. The V end was cut by 0 bases, the J end by 9 bases, with 10 bases between. Germline CDR1 reads SGHRS; CDR2 reads YFSETQ. The length of the CDR3 is 13 residues. CDR3 loop: CASSLALESEQFF. The CDR3 nucleotides are TGCGCCAGCAGCTTGGCCCTAGAAAGTGAGCAGTTCTTC.